These 27 T cell receptor beta chains share one sample of origin, sequenced in a study of blood T cell repertoires in COVID-19. Here immunoSEQ multiplex PCR was the method, and the copy in TCRdb shows in-frame clones only, minus some. The table records some 210,000 clones, around 88% of them present only once. Specimen: peripheral blood. The source of these receptors is a man between 45 and 60 years old with active or convalescent COVID-19.

This chain joins TRBV28 and TRBJ2-7; D is ambiguous. Germline CDR1 is MDHEN and CDR2 is SYDVKM. Trimming took 7 bases from V and 4 from J, leaving 14 bases between them. This CDR3 is built from 13 residues. The CDR3 here is CASTPGTPYEQYF. CDR3 nucleotide sequence: TGTGCCAGCACCCCGGGTACTCCTTACGAGCAGTACTTC.

V usage is TRBV18 and J usage is TRBJ2-7, with 7 bases fitting TRBD2. The CDR3 extends over 16 amino acids. The J segment lost 9 bases and the V segment lost 3 bases, leaving 17 bases of the junction unmatched. Germline CDR1 and CDR2: KGHSH and LQKENI. The CDR3 region is CASSPGGREWESTQYF. The CDR3 DNA reads TGTGCCAGCTCACCTGGTGGGCGGGAGTGGGAGAGCACGCAGTACTTC.

The chain carries TRBV5-4 and TRBJ1-2; maybe TRBD1 (5 bases). The CDR3 is made up of 16 amino acids. The V end lost 0 bases, the J end lost 2 bases, and 14 bases lay between the germline ends. Looked up from germline, CDR1 is SGHNT and CDR2 is YYREEE (reference sequence). CDR3 residues: CASSLAPRQGNYGYTF. CDR3 in DNA: TGTGCCAGCAGCTTGGCCCCTCGTCAGGGAAACTATGGCTACACCTTC.

This clone occurred a few times. The rearrangement joins TRBV7-8 to TRBJ2-7; the match to TRBD1 covers 10 bases. Germline assignment: CDR1 SGHVS and CDR2 FQNEAQ. The V gene end was trimmed by 5 bases and the J gene end by 1 base; junction bases not matched to a gene: 14. This CDR3 is 18 amino acids long. CDR3: CASSARHGTGVFSYEQYF. The DNA for the CDR3 is TGTGCCAGCAGCGCTAGGCACGGGACAGGGGTCTTTTCCTACGAGCAGTACTTC.

This clone appeared a few times. The rearrangement joins TRBV7-9 to TRBJ1-4; tentatively, D is TRBD1 (5 bases). The germline V gene encodes CDR1 SEHNR and CDR2 FQNEAQ (reference sequence). CDR3 length: 15 residues. V was cut by 5 bases and J by 14 bases, with 24 bases left in between. CDR3 sequence: CASSPRDWRLGGLFF. Here the CDR3 DNA reads TGTGCCAGCAGCCCCCGGGACTGGAGATTGGGAGGGCTGTTTTTT.

The gene calls are TRBV6-1 and TRBJ1-5, with D perhaps matching TRBD1 (6 bases). The V end was cut by 3 bases, the J end by 0 bases, with 21 bases between. Germline values: CDR1 MNHNS, CDR2 SASEGT. This CDR3 has 19 amino acids. The CDR3 here is CASSEDMTGRKYSNQPQHF. As DNA, the CDR3 is TGTGCCAGCAGTGAGGATATGACAGGCAGAAAGTATAGCAATCAGCCCCAGCATTTT.

The chain combines TRBV12-5 with TRBJ1-2; D is ambiguous. The V end was cut by 3 bases, the J end by 4 bases, with 12 bases between. Per the germline V gene, CDR1 is LGHNT and CDR2 is FRNRAP. This CDR3 has 14 amino acids. The CDR3 protein is CASGLPGGPYGYTF. In nucleotides, the CDR3 is TGTGCTAGTGGTTTACCTGGAGGACCCTATGGCTACACCTTC.

V gene TRBV24-1 combines with J gene TRBJ2-3, with TRBD2 matching over 8 bases. The CDR3 totals 14 residues. J gave up 1 base and V 6 bases, and 2 bases lay outside the gene matches. The germline V gene encodes CDR1 KGHDR and CDR2 SFDVKD. CDR3 DNA: TGTGCCACCAGTCGGCGGGAGGGCACAGATACGCAGTATTTT. Its protein product is CATSRREGTDTQYF.

This chain connects TRBV4-1 to TRBJ2-2; 8 bases are a match to TRBD2. This CDR3 contains 15 residues. CDR1 is MGHRA, CDR2 YSYEKL, per germline. J lost 6 bases, V lost 4 bases, and 7 bases had no gene match. CDR3 in DNA: TGCGCCAGCAGCCGTACAGGACTAGCTTCCGGGGAGCTGTTTTTT. Amino acids: CASSRTGLASGELFF.

This clone was seen a single time. The genes are TRBV5-1 and TRBJ1-1, with D maybe TRBD1 (5 bases). The CDR3 length is 14 residues. V lost 2 bases and J lost 1, with 9 bases in between. Germline loops: CDR1 SGHRS, CDR2 YFSETQ. DNA for the CDR3: TGCGCCAGCAGCTTAACGGGGGAGAACACTGAAGCTTTCTTT. Amino acids: CASSLTGENTEAFF. Combining the CDR3 with reference TRBV5-1 and TRBJ1-1 gives the whole variable domain KAGVTQTPRYLIKTRGQQVTLSCSPISGHRSVSWYQQTPGQGLQFLFEYFSETQRNKGNFPGRFSGRQFSNSRSEMNVSTLELGDSALYLCASSLTGENTEAFFGQGTRLTVV.

This clone was seen more than once but under ten times. V gene TRBV10-3 combines with J gene TRBJ2-3; TRBD2 matches 7 bases. The V gene's germline CDR1 is ENHRY and CDR2 SYGVKD. V was clipped by 7 bases and J by 6 bases; unmatched bases: 10. The CDR3 sequence is 14 residues long. Here the CDR3 DNA reads TGTGCCATCAATGGACTAGGAGTGGGCGATACGCAGTATTTT. It yields the protein CAINGLGVGDTQYF.

The chain couples TRBV10-2 to TRBJ1-6; D is uncertain. Trimming removed 8 bases at V and 14 bases at J, with 16 bases between. The CDR3 is 12 amino acids. Germline V lookup: CDR1 WSHSY, CDR2 SAAADI. CDR3 loop: CASGRVISALHF. CDR3 sequence (DNA): TGCGCCAGCGGGCGGGTTATTTCGGCCCTCCACTTT.

The chain links TRBV19 to TRBJ1-2; D uncertain. Germline lookup yields CDR1 LNHDA and CDR2 SQIVND (reference sequence). Between the trimmed V and J ends, which lost 3 bases and 7 bases, there was a span of 15 bases. There are 14 residues in the CDR3. The CDR3, as DNA: TGTGCCAGTAGTATCCGGGAGGATAGAGGTGGCTACACCTTC. The encoded protein is CASSIREDRGGYTF.

This clone has more than one count but fewer than ten. The rearrangement links TRBV7-9 to TRBJ2-2, with D uncertain. The CDR3 is 15 amino acids. Germline CDR1 SEHNR, CDR2 FQNEAQ (reference sequence). Trimming pared 7 bases from V and 1 base from J, leaving 13 bases between. The CDR3 sequence is CASNSLRRNTGELFF. The CDR3 nucleotides read TGTGCCAGCAACTCTCTTAGGAGGAACACCGGGGAGCTGTTTTTT.

The gene calls are TRBV5-1 and TRBJ1-1, with 7 nucleotides matching TRBD1. The germline V gene has CDR1 SGHRS and CDR2 YFSETQ. J gave up 5 bases and V 5 bases, and 9 bases lay outside the gene matches. The CDR3 runs to 14 residues. The CDR3 coding sequence is TGCGCCAGCAGAACAGGACAGGTAGCAACTGAAGCTTTCTTT. Residues: CASRTGQVATEAFF.

This rearrangement joins TRBV3-1 (or the pseudogene TRBV3-2) to TRBJ1-2; TRBD1 aligns across 10 bases. CDR1 is LGHDT and CDR2 is YNNKEL in the germline V gene (reference sequence). This CDR3 spans 17 amino acids. J was trimmed by 6 bases and V by 0 bases; bases with no gene match: 10. CDR3 residues: CASSQDWGGQGTDGYTF. Here the CDR3 DNA reads TGTGCCAGCAGCCAAGATTGGGGGGGACAGGGGACCGATGGCTACACCTTC.

V usage is TRBV30 and J usage is TRBJ1-2; 7 bases align to TRBD1. CDR1 GTSNPN and CDR2 SVGIG come from the germline V gene (reference sequence). V gave up 0 bases and J gave up 5 bases; unmatched junction bases: 9. The CDR3 sequence is 15 residues long. The CDR3 reads CAWSVPGQIFYGYTF. In DNA, the CDR3 is TGTGCCTGGAGTGTACCGGGACAGATTTTTTATGGCTACACCTTC.

This chain uses TRBV1 with TRBJ1-6. TRBV1 is reported as a pseudogene. The CDR3 consists of 14 residues. The CDR3 nucleotides are TGCACCAGCAGCCCGGGGGGTTCGAATTCACCCCTCCACTTT. This gives the protein CTSSPGGSNSPLHF.

The chain couples TRBV28 to TRBJ2-1, with D unclear. Deletions cut 1 base from V and 4 bases from J, with 5 bases between. This CDR3 has 13 amino acids. In germline, CDR1 is MDHEN, CDR2 SYDVKM. The CDR3 region is CASSLFIYNEQFF. The DNA of the CDR3 is TGTGCCAGCAGTTTATTTATATACAATGAGCAGTTCTTC.

In DNA, the CDR3 is TGTGCCAGCAGTGAAGCGCGGCGTTCCCTCAATGAGCAGTTCTTC. Amino acid sequence: CASSEARRSLNEQFF. The chain is built from TRBV2 and TRBJ2-1, with D hard to call. Germline V lookup: CDR1 SNHLY, CDR2 FYNNEI. The CDR3 is 15 amino acids. V lost 0 bases to trimming and J lost 6 bases, with 12 bases between them.

This clone appeared once. V usage is TRBV5-6 and J usage is TRBJ2-4; possibly TRBD2 for D (6 bases). Trimming removed 2 bases from V and 13 bases from J, with 16 bases in between. This CDR3 has 13 amino acids. The germline V gene encodes CDR1 SGHDT and CDR2 YYEEEE. The CDR3 sequence: CASSFGGGRGQYF. The CDR3 DNA sequence: TGTGCCAGCAGCTTTGGTGGAGGGAGAGGACAGTACTTC.

The genes are TRBV2 and TRBJ1-1; unclear D gene. Per the germline V gene, CDR1 is SNHLY and CDR2 is FYNNEI. Between the trimmed V and J ends, which lost 5 bases and 3 bases, there was a span of 22 bases. This CDR3 is 17 amino acids long. CDR3 residues: CASSRSLGSPWDTEAFF. The CDR3 nucleotides read TGTGCCAGCAGTCGGAGTTTGGGGAGCCCTTGGGACACTGAAGCTTTCTTT. Supplemented by reference TRBV2 and TRBJ1-1, the full variable domain reads EPEVTQTPSHQVTQMGQEVILRCVPISNHLYFYWYRQILGQKVEFLVSFYNNEISEKSEIFDDQFSVERPDGSNFTLKIRSTKLEDSAMYFCASSRSLGSPWDTEAFFGQGTRLTVV.

This clone is a singleton in its sample. The chain joins TRBV10-3 to TRBJ2-5; the match to TRBD2 covers 8 bases. The trim removed 4 bases at V and 4 bases at J, leaving 5 bases unmatched. From germline, CDR1 is ENHRY and CDR2 SYGVKD. There are 14 residues in the CDR3. CDR3 sequence: CAISVPGGGETQYF. CDR3 in DNA: TGTGCCATCAGTGTCCCGGGAGGGGGAGAGACCCAGTACTTC.

The chain employs TRBV2 and TRBJ2-7, with 7 bases fitting TRBD1. There are 13 residues in the CDR3. Per germline, CDR1 SNHLY and CDR2 FYNNEI. The V gene end was trimmed by 11 bases and the J gene end by 2 bases; junction bases not matched to a gene: 9. The CDR3 loop reads CAVSTGRTYEQYF. The CDR3 coding sequence is TGTGCCGTGTCGACAGGGCGAACCTACGAGCAGTACTTC.

The V gene is TRBV12-3 or TRBV12-4, the J gene TRBJ2-3; 11 bases line up with TRBD2. This CDR3 spans 13 amino acids. V trimming: 6 bases; J trimming: 6 bases; junction bases outside the gene matches: 2. The CDR3 DNA is TGTGCCAGCAGCCCTAGCGGGGGGGATACGCAGTATTTT. Protein sequence: CASSPSGGDTQYF.

The chain has TRBV2 and TRBJ1-1; D is unresolved. Germline values: CDR1 SNHLY, CDR2 FYNNEI. The V and J ends lost 5 bases and 1 base respectively, with 5 bases between them. The CDR3 is 12 amino acids. The CDR3 loop reads CASSNKNTEAFF. The DNA for the CDR3 is TGTGCCAGCAGTAACAAGAACACTGAAGCTTTCTTT.

This sequence joins TRBV7-2 and TRBJ1-2, with a possible D match to TRBD1 (5 bases). CDR1 SGHTA and CDR2 FQGNSA come from the germline V gene. This CDR3 spans 15 amino acids. Trimming cost V 0 bases and J 4 bases, with 12 bases left between them. The CDR3 is CASSLAQGGAYGYTF. The CDR3 region has the DNA TGTGCCAGCAGCTTAGCTCAGGGAGGGGCCTATGGCTACACCTTC.